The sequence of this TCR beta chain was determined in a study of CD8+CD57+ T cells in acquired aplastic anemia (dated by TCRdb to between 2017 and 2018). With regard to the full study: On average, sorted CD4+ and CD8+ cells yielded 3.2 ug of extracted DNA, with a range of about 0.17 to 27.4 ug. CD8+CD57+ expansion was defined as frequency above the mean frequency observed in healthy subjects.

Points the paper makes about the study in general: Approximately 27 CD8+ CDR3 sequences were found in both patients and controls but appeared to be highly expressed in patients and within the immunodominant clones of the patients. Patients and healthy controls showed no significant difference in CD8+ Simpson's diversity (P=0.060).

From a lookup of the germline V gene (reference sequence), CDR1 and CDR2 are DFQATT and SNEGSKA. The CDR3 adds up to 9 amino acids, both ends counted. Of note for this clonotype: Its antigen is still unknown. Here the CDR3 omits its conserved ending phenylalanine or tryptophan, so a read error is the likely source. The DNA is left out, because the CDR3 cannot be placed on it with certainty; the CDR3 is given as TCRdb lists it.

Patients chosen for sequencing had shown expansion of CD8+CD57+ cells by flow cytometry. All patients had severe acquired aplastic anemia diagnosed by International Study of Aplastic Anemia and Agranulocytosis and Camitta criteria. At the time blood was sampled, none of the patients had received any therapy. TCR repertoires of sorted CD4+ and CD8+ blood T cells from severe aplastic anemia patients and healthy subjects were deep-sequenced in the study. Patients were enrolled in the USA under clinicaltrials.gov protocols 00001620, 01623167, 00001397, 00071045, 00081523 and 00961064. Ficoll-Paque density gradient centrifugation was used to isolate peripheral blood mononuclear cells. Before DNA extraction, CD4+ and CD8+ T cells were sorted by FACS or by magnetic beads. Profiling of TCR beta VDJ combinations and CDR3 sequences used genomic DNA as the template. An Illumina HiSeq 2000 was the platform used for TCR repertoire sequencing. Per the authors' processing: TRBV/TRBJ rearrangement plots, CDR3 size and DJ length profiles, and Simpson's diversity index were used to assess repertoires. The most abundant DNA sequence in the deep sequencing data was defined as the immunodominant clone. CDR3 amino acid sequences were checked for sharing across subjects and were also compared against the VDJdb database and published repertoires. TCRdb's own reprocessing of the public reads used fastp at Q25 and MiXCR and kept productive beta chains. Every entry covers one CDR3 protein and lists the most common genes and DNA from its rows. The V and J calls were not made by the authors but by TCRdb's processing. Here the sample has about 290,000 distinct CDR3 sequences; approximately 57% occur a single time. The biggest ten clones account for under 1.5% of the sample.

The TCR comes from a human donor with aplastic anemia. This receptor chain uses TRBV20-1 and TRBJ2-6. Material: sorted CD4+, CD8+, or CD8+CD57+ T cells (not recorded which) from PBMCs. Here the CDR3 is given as CSARKTGTS.